This T cell receptor (beta chain) was profiled in a study of blood T cell repertoires in COVID-19. About the study: The United States, Italy and Spain supplied acute and convalescent COVID-19 samples.

As processed by the authors: Reference gene primer amplification yielded estimated nucleated cell counts. Measured with immunoSEQ multiplex PCR; TCRdb has only the in-frame clones, and not every one. V and J calls plus clone size are reproduced from that table; the DNA served to infer D and trimming. The table has 250,000 or so clones, around 80% seen once; the top ten hold around 2.4%. The CDR3 covers 14 residues. In germline, CDR1 is SGHRS, CDR2 YFSETQ. V shed 2 bases and J shed 2 bases, with 11 bases lying between them. The rearrangement joins TRBV5-1 to TRBJ2-7; D is unresolved. The sequence came from a man between 35 and 55 years old who had recovered from COVID-19. Specimen: peripheral blood. The CDR3 region is CASSLEATTYEQYF. CDR3 in DNA: TGCGCCAGCAGCTTAGAAGCTACCACCTACGAGCAGTACTTC.